This T cell receptor (beta chain) was captured in a study of CD8 T cells in ankylosing spondylitis. Study-wide points: Several of the motif variants were reported before in synovial fluid and blood from reactive arthritis. In ankylosing spondylitis blood, a motif of about eight highly homologous TCR beta variants appeared characteristic.

TCRdb redid the calling of the 5' RACE reads with MiXCR, one entry per CDR3 protein. The profile covers about 510,000 distinct CDR3 sequences, with approximately 5% appearing a single time and roughly 3.2% taken by the ten largest. This clonotype was counted many times. Antigen specificity is unknown. From germline, CDR1 is SQVTM and CDR2 ANQGSEA. The CDR3 consists of 15 residues. V was clipped by 5 bases and J by 3 bases, with 14 bases between them. The sample consisted of blood, either unsorted or a sorted T cell fraction (not recorded which). The chain recombines TRBV29-1 with TRBJ2-6, with D perhaps matching TRBD1 or TRBD2 (6 bases each). The source is a male donor with ankylosing spondylitis. CDR3 sequence (DNA): TGCAGCGTTCTAGGGGGGCTAAGTGGGGCCAACGTCCTGACTTTC. Protein sequence: CSVLGGLSGANVLTF. Full variable domain (remainder filled in from reference TRBV29-1 and TRBJ2-6): SAVISQKPSRDICQRGTSLTIQCQVDSQVTMMFWYRQQPGQSLTLIATANQGSEATYESGFVIDKFPISRPNLTFSTLTVSNMSPEDSSIYLCSVLGGLSGANVLTFGAGSRLTVL.